This entry features one T cell receptor beta chain sequence. This sample is drawn from a study of blood T cell repertoires in COVID-19. Clones were read by immunoSEQ multiplex PCR, and TCRdb kept only the in-frame ones, dropping some. The table lists over 200,000 clones, 80% to 85% of them singletons, with roughly 18% in the top ten. The sample consisted of peripheral blood. This receptor was obtained from a woman of 80 years or more with active or convalescent COVID-19.

This CDR3 is CASSPQLAGDEQFF. The CDR3 nucleotides read TGTGCCAGCTCACCACAGCTAGCGGGAGATGAGCAGTTCTTC. This sequence joins TRBV18 and TRBJ2-1; TRBD2 aligns across 10 bases. From germline, CDR1 is KGHSH and CDR2 LQKENI. V shed 1 base and J 8 bases; nucleotides not matched to a gene: 2. There are 14 residues in the CDR3.